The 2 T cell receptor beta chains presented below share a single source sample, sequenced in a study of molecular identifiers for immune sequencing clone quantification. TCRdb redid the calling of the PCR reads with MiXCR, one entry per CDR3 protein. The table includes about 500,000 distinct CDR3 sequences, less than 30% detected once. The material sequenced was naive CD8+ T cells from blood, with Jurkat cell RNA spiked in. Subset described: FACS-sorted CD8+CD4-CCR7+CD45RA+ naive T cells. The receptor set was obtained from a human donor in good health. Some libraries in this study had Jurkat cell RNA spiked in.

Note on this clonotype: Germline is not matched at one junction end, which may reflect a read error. CDR3 bases: TGTACCAGCAGTTACGGGGTCCAAACTAAAGCTTTCTTT. It specifies CTSSYGVQTKAFF. The chain combines TRBV6-5 with TRBJ1-1; D is ambiguous. Germline V CDR1 and CDR2: MNHEY, SVGAGI. This CDR3 spans 13 amino acids.

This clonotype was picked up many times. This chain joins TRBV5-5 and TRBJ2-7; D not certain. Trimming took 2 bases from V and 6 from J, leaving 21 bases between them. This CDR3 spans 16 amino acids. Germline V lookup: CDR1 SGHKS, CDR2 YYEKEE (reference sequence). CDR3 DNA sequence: TGTGCCAGCAGCTTAGCAACGGGCCGACCTGGTCCCGAGCAGTACTTC. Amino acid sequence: CASSLATGRPGPEQYF.